The 3 T cell receptor beta chains given below trace back to one sample, sequenced in a study of T cells in Graves' hyperthyroidism and ophthalmopathy. The TCR beta CDR3 regions underwent amplification using RNA transcripts as the source. First-round RT-PCR with HTBI primers amplified the TCR CDR3 region. TCRdb processed the multiplex PCR reads anew with MiXCR; each CDR3 protein has one entry. Of almost 600,000 distinct CDR3 sequences listed, about 15% are singletons. The sample consisted of blood. The receptors were gathered from a woman in her twenties or thirties with Graves' hyperthyroidism that later progressed to Graves' ophthalmopathy.

This chain uses TRBV12-3 or TRBV12-4 with TRBJ1-6; 8 bases match TRBD1. The CDR3 runs 15 residues. V lost 6 bases and J lost 4; bases outside the gene matches: 5. CDR3 nucleotides: TGTGCCAGCAGCGGACAGGGCCCTTATAATTCACCCCTCCACTTT. This encodes CASSGQGPYNSPLHF.

V gene TRBV29-1 combines with J gene TRBJ2-5; D possibly corresponds to TRBD2 (6 bases). Trimming removed 7 bases at V and 5 bases at J, with 17 bases between. The CDR3 covers 13 residues. Germline CDR1 reads SQVTM; CDR2 reads ANQGSEA. The CDR3 loop reads CSALGSGLETQYF. As DNA, the CDR3 is TGCAGCGCCCTGGGTAGCGGACTGGAGACCCAGTACTTC.

This clonotype was observed many times. The rearrangement joins TRBV3-1 to TRBJ2-2; D unresolved. Trimming cost V 5 bases and J 4 bases, with 5 bases left between them. The CDR3 is made up of 12 amino acids. CDR1 is LGHDT, CDR2 YNNKEL, per germline (reference sequence). In DNA, the CDR3 is TGTGCCAGCAGCTCGACCACCGGGGAGCTGTTTTTT. Amino acids: CASSSTTGELFF.